Each of the 9 T cell receptor beta chains below was sequenced from the same sample in a study of cytomegalovirus exposure and HLA in healthy donors. PCR was performed using 60 Vbeta and 13 Jbeta primers. Generated by immunoSEQ multiplex PCR, the TCRdb table keeps only in-frame clones and is missing some. This table holds 150,000 to 200,000 clones, roughly 80% found once. The specimen sequenced was PBMCs. The receptors originated from a girl between 10 and 17 years old in good health and CMV-seropositive.

This chain uses TRBV28 with TRBJ2-1; the D gene is possibly TRBD2 (6 bases). The germline CDR1 and CDR2 sequences are MDHEN and SYDVKM. Trimming took off 6 bases at V and 2 bases at J, with 11 bases between the two ends. The length of the CDR3 is 14 residues. CDR3 amino acids: CASSGAGPYNEQFF. The CDR3 nucleotides read TGTGCCAGCAGCGGGGCGGGGCCCTACAATGAGCAGTTCTTC.

The CDR3 sequence is CASSFQGAGNTIYF. For the CDR3, the DNA is TGCGCCAGCAGCTTTCAGGGGGCGGGAAACACCATATATTTT. The chain is built from TRBV5-1 and TRBJ1-3, with 8 bases identical to TRBD1. The CDR3 contains 14 residues. Germline-derived CDR1 and CDR2 are SGHRS and YFSETQ. Unmatched junction bases numbered 2, after V lost 2 bases and J lost 4 bases.

The count of this clone is one. One junction end does not reproduce the germline sequence, and a read error may be involved. This chain links TRBV27 with TRBJ2-7; D is uncertain. The germline gives CDR1 MNHEY, CDR2 SMNVEV (reference sequence). The CDR3 runs 15 residues. CDR3: CASSLSSLPSYEQYF. Here the CDR3 DNA reads TGTGCCAGCAGTCTATCCTCCCTTCCCTCTTACGAGCAGTACTTC.

This clone has only a few counts. This rearrangement joins TRBV10-3 to TRBJ2-1, with TRBD2 identical over 7 bases. Germline V gene lookup returns CDR1 ENHRY and CDR2 SYGVKD. The CDR3 runs 12 residues. V trimming: 4 bases; J trimming: 15 bases; junction bases outside the gene matches: 9. The CDR3 nucleotides read TGTGCCATCAGTGTCGCGGGAGACGTGCCGTTCTTC. This translates into CAISVAGDVPFF.

J is TRBJ2-1 and V is TRBV2; D may be TRBD1 (6 bases). CDR1 and CDR2 from the germline V gene are SNHLY and FYNNEI. The ends were cut back, 6 bases at V and 15 bases at J, with 27 bases in the middle. This CDR3 region has 15 residues. CDR3 sequence (DNA): TGTGCCAGCAGGGGTTTAAGGGGGACAACCCTCTCCGGGTTCTTC. Protein: CASRGLRGTTLSGFF. Combining the CDR3 with reference TRBV2 and TRBJ2-1 gives the whole variable domain EPEVTQTPSHQVTQMGQEVILRCVPISNHLYFYWYRQILGQKVEFLVSFYNNEISEKSEIFDDQFSVERPDGSNFTLKIRSTKLEDSAMYFCASRGLRGTTLSGFFGPGTRLTVL.

The rearrangement joins TRBV29-1 to TRBJ1-1; D is ambiguous. The length of the CDR3 is 11 residues. Deletions cut 5 bases from V and 5 bases from J, with 9 bases between. Germline V CDR1 and CDR2: SQVTM, ANQGSEA. The DNA for the CDR3 is TGCAGCGTTTTCAGAGGGACTGAAGCTTTCTTT. Protein: CSVFRGTEAFF.

This chain joins TRBV7-8 and TRBJ2-1, with 7 positions matching TRBD2. V trimming: 5 bases; J trimming: 3 bases; junction bases outside the gene matches: 10. The CDR3 runs to 16 residues. Germline-derived CDR1 and CDR2 are SGHVS and FQNEAQ. This CDR3 is CASSTGRREFYNEQFF. Here the CDR3 DNA reads TGTGCCAGCAGCACGGGGCGGCGGGAGTTCTACAATGAGCAGTTCTTC. Variable domain in full (rest from reference TRBV7-8 and TRBJ2-1): GAGVSQSPRYKVAKRGQDVALRCDPISGHVSLFWYQQALGQGPEFLTYFQNEAQLDKSGLPSDRFFAERPEGSVSTLKIQRTQQEDSAVYLCASSTGRREFYNEQFFGPGTRLTVL.

This clone was recorded once. The CDR3 region has the DNA TGTGCCTGGGGTGAAAATGGAGGGAGTTATAACTACGAGCAGTACTTC. It translates to CAWGENGGSYNYEQYF. The chain has TRBV30 and TRBJ2-7; a possible D gene is TRBD2 (6 bases). The CDR3 has 16 amino acids. The V gene lost 5 bases and the J gene lost 3 bases, with 23 bases spanning the gap. Germline values: CDR1 GTSNPN, CDR2 SVGIG (reference sequence).

The chain couples TRBV27 to TRBJ1-1; a weak D match, TRBD1 (5 bases). Germline V gives CDR1 MNHEY, CDR2 SMNVEV (reference sequence). Trimming pared 5 bases from V and 3 bases from J, leaving 19 bases between. The CDR3 totals 16 residues. CDR3 DNA: TGTGCCAGCAGTACCCCCTCCTGGGGCCCCTACACTGAAGCTTTCTTT. The encoded protein is CASSTPSWGPYTEAFF.